What follows are 18 T cell receptor beta chains derived from one specimen sequenced in a study of T cell repertoires in cytomegalovirus infection. MiXCR was run by TCRdb on the reads, yielding one entry per CDR3 protein. The sample has just over 300,000 distinct CDR3 sequences; roughly 15% are singletons. Sequenced: PBMCs. These receptors originate from a human donor in good health (CMV status not recorded). Some clones in this sample may be carry-over from other donors' samples.

This chain links TRBV10-3 with TRBJ1-2, with 8 nucleotides matching TRBD1. The CDR3 has 16 residues. The junction had 15 bases not matched to a gene; V was cut back by 8 bases and J by 4 bases. Germline V lookup: CDR1 ENHRY, CDR2 SYGVKD. This CDR3 reads CAIQRDRNTRLYGYTF. Here the CDR3 DNA reads TGTGCCATCCAACGGGACAGGAACACGAGGCTCTATGGCTACACCTTC.

V gene TRBV7-2 combines with J gene TRBJ1-1, with D unclear. Germline V gives CDR1 SGHTA, CDR2 FQGNSA. V lost 5 bases to trimming and J lost 1 base, with 11 bases between them. The CDR3 has 14 amino acids. The CDR3 DNA is TGTGCCAGCAGCCTACTTGTGGAGAACACTGAAGCTTTCTTT. This gives the protein CASSLLVENTEAFF. Drawing the rest from reference TRBV7-2 and TRBJ1-1, the complete variable domain is GAGVSQSPSNKVTEKGKDVELRCDPISGHTALYWYRQSLGQGLEFLIYFQGNSAPDKSGLPSDRFSAERTGGSVSTLTIQRTQQEDSAVYLCASSLLVENTEAFFGQGTRLTVV.

The chain has TRBV20-1 and TRBJ1-2, with D possibly TRBD1 on 5 matching bases. In germline, CDR1 is DFQATT, CDR2 SNEGSKA (reference sequence). The CDR3 totals 15 residues. V was cut by 1 base and J by 7 bases, with 19 bases left in between. The chain's CDR3 is CSARGGEGEGSGYTF. CDR3 in DNA: TGCAGTGCTAGAGGCGGGGAAGGGGAAGGTTCTGGCTACACCTTC.

The chain links TRBV7-4 to TRBJ1-3; unclear D gene. The length of the CDR3 is 14 residues. V was trimmed by 5 bases and J by 2 bases, leaving 10 bases between them. Germline V gene data show CDR1 as SGHVT and CDR2 as SQSDAQ. CDR3 DNA sequence: TGTGCCAGCAGCCTTTTTACCGCTGGAAACACCATATATTTT. Translating it yields CASSLFTAGNTIYF.

The CDR3: CASGTGDQPQHF. Written as DNA, the CDR3 is TGTGCCAGCGGGACAGGGGATCAGCCCCAGCATTTT. The V and J genes are TRBV6-2 or TRBV6-3 and TRBJ1-5; 10 bases are a match to TRBD1. The CDR3 has 12 amino acids. Germline CDR1 reads MNHEY; CDR2 reads SVGEGT. Unmatched junction bases numbered 0, after V lost 8 bases and J lost 5 bases.

The V gene is TRBV28, the J gene TRBJ1-2; D perhaps matches TRBD1 (5 bases). V shed 2 bases and J shed 2 bases, with 6 bases lying between them. The CDR3 extends over 13 amino acids. Germline V gives CDR1 MDHEN, CDR2 SYDVKM. CDR3 region: CASSLRTNYGYTF. CDR3 DNA sequence: TGTGCCAGCAGTTTACGGACAAACTATGGCTACACCTTC.

This clonotype was counted many times. The chain recombines TRBV7-9 with TRBJ2-7; a weak D match, TRBD2 (6 bases). Germline lookup yields CDR1 SEHNR and CDR2 FQNEAQ (reference sequence). The CDR3 extends over 13 amino acids. V was trimmed by 5 bases and J by 3 bases, leaving 11 bases between them. CDR3: CASSPGGLYEQYF. CDR3 bases: TGTGCCAGCAGCCCCGGAGGGCTCTACGAGCAGTACTTC.

This clonotype was counted many times. This chain links TRBV12-3 or TRBV12-4 with TRBJ2-1, with 12 bases aligning to TRBD1. V dropped 4 bases and J dropped 8; count of bases not matched to a gene: 9. The CDR3 has 16 residues. The CDR3 reads CASSYRTGTGGDEQFF. The CDR3 coding sequence is TGTGCCAGCAGTTACCGGACCGGGACAGGGGGCGATGAGCAGTTCTTC.

This clonotype was picked up many times. The chain has TRBV4-2 and TRBJ2-1; 9 bases agree with TRBD1. The CDR3 is 18 amino acids. Germline V gene sequence: CDR1 LGHNA, CDR2 YNFKEQ. The V and J ends lost 3 bases and 6 bases, in that order; junction bases with no gene match: 15. The CDR3: CASSQDYTGTGFFNEQFF. For the CDR3, the DNA is TGTGCCAGCAGCCAGGACTACACCGGGACAGGGTTTTTCAATGAGCAGTTCTTC.

The V call is TRBV4-2, the J call TRBJ2-3; no clear D. Germline CDR1 and CDR2: LGHNA and YNFKEQ. V was trimmed by 0 bases and J by 10 bases, leaving 8 bases between them. The CDR3 is 12 residues long. This CDR3 reads CASSQEGSAQYF. In DNA, the CDR3 is TGTGCCAGCAGCCAAGAGGGATCTGCGCAGTATTTT.

A few counts support this clonotype. V and J are TRBV3-1 and TRBJ1-2; D is unresolved. The V end was cut by 1 base, the J end by 8 bases, with 8 bases between. CDR1 LGHDT and CDR2 YNNKEL come from the germline V gene (reference sequence). The CDR3 has 12 residues. CDR3 sequence reads: CASSQGEGGYTF. As DNA, the CDR3 is TGTGCCAGCAGCCAAGGGGAGGGCGGCTACACCTTC.

The chain combines TRBV7-9 with TRBJ2-7, with 8 bases that match TRBD1. V shed 6 bases, J shed 3 bases, and the junction held 10 bases outside the gene matches. Germline V gene lookup returns CDR1 SEHNR and CDR2 FQNEAQ (reference sequence). The CDR3 length is 15 residues. For the CDR3, the DNA is TGTGCCAGCAGTCTTAGAGGACAGGGAAGCTACGAGCAGTACTTC. Translation: CASSLRGQGSYEQYF.

V gene TRBV10-3 combines with J gene TRBJ1-1, with D possibly matching TRBD1 (6 bases). CDR3 length equals 14 residues. Per germline, CDR1 ENHRY and CDR2 SYGVKD. V was cut by 6 bases and J by 1 base, with 12 bases left in between. CDR3 amino acids: CAIRQGVRNTEAFF. In DNA form, the CDR3 reads TGTGCCATCAGACAGGGTGTGAGGAACACTGAAGCTTTCTTT.

The chain is built from TRBV7-2 and TRBJ1-5, with TRBD1 matching over 9 bases. Germline loops: CDR1 SGHTA, CDR2 FQGNSA. Trimming removed 5 bases from V and 5 bases from J; junction bases left unmatched: 7. The CDR3 has 15 amino acids. As DNA, the CDR3 is TGTGCCAGCAGCCTAAGGTACAGGGGGCATCAGCCCCAGCATTTT. Protein product: CASSLRYRGHQPQHF.

This clonotype showed up just a few times. The J gene is TRBJ2-7, the V gene TRBV6-1, with 10 bases identical to TRBD1. The ends lost 8 bases at V and 7 bases at J; junction bases unmatched: 11. The CDR3 has 14 residues. Germline-derived CDR1 and CDR2 are MNHNS and SASEGT. For the CDR3, the DNA is TGTGCCAGCGGGCAGGGACAGGGGCGGAGTGAGCAGTACTTC. The encoded protein is CASGQGQGRSEQYF.

This clonotype appeared a few times. This chain joins TRBV20-1 and TRBJ1-2; D uncertain. There are 11 residues in the CDR3. CDR1 is DFQATT and CDR2 is SNEGSKA in the germline V gene (reference sequence). Trimming took off 1 base at V and 4 bases at J, with 4 bases between the two ends. Here the CDR3 DNA reads TGCAGTGCTAGAGTTTCCTATGGCTACACCTTC. This sequence encodes CSARVSYGYTF.

V is TRBV10-3 and J is TRBJ1-1; D is unclear. V lost 1 base and J 3 bases, leaving 9 bases between the germline ends. The CDR3 runs 14 residues. Germline V gene sequence: CDR1 ENHRY, CDR2 SYGVKD. CDR3 bases: TGTGCCATCAGTGAGTATGACGGTTACACTGAAGCTTTCTTT. Residues: CAISEYDGYTEAFF.

This clonotype was recorded a few times. This rearrangement joins TRBV5-6 to TRBJ1-2; D gene ambiguous. The CDR3 consists of 13 residues. Germline V gene lookup returns CDR1 SGHDT and CDR2 YYEEEE. Trimming left V 2 bases short and J 10 bases short, with 15 bases between. CDR3: CASSFSAAAFYTF. In DNA, the CDR3 is TGTGCCAGCAGCTTTTCTGCCGCGGCTTTCTACACCTTC.